A selection of T cell receptor beta chains follows, all from one sample in a study of T cell responses to AZD1222 COVID-19 vaccine. Produced via immunoSEQ multiplex PCR; TCRdb's table is partial and in-frame only. The sample holds 120,000 or so clones, 88% seen once. Sequencing was performed on peripheral blood, taken 28 days after the second AZD1222 dose. The receptors were gathered from an adult who received the AZD1222 COVID-19 vaccine. Both conserved end residues are part of each CDR3. The order of the fields is V gene, D gene, clone size, J gene, CDR3 protein, CDR3 DNA. The D gene is left open where the match is weak. Some rows mark clone size as missing; the rest say once, few, many or name a class of expanded clone.

>TRBV11-3|NA|NA|TRBJ2-7
CASSLGPMDEQYF
TGTGCCAGCAGCTTAGGGCCCATGGACGAGCAGTACTTC
>TRBV7-9|TRBD1|NA|TRBJ2-7
CASSLVRGYEQYF
TGTGCCAGCAGCTTAGTCAGGGGGTACGAGCAGTACTTC
>TRBV6-4|TRBD2|NA|TRBJ2-3
CASGRLAGGSTDTQYF
TGTGCCAGCGGCAGACTAGCGGGAGGTAGCACAGATACGCAGTATTTT
>TRBV11-2|TRBD1|NA|TRBJ1-2
CASSFDRGENYGYTF
TGTGCCAGCAGCTTCGACAGGGGAGAGAACTATGGCTACACCTTC
>TRBV7-9|TRBD1|NA|TRBJ1-4
CASSPEQGGEKLFF
TGTGCCAGCAGCCCAGAGCAGGGGGGTGAAAAACTGTTTTTT
>TRBV18|NA|NA|TRBJ2-7
CASSPGREQYF
TGTGCCAGCTCCCCAGGCCGCGAGCAGTACTTC
>TRBV27|NA|NA|TRBJ1-1
CASSSPGRGRVNTEAFF
TGTGCCAGCAGTTCCCCGGGACGGGGGAGGGTGAACACTGAAGCTTTCTTT
>TRBV12-5|NA|NA|TRBJ1-2
CASGFVGGDYGYTF
TGTGCTAGTGGTTTTGTCGGGGGCGACTATGGCTACACCTTC
>TRBV9|TRBD1|once|TRBJ1-6
CASSGSGTVNNSPLHF
TGTGCCAGCAGCGGTTCCGGGACAGTAAATAATTCACCCCTCCACTTT
>TRBV18|NA|NA|TRBJ2-4
CASSASIGRSKNIQYF
TGTGCCAGCTCAGCCAGTATTGGACGGTCCAAAAACATTCAGTACTTC
>TRBV19|TRBD1|NA|TRBJ1-5
CASSIGQGGQPQHF
TGTGCCAGTAGTATCGGACAGGGCGGCCAGCCCCAGCATTTT
>TRBV5-1|NA|NA|TRBJ1-1
CASSLSGATEAFF
TGCGCCAGCAGCTTATCAGGGGCCACTGAAGCTTTCTTT
>TRBV7-2|TRBD1|NA|TRBJ2-7
CASSTGTGGGYEQYF
TGTGCCAGCAGCACCGGGACAGGGGGCGGGTACGAGCAGTACTTC
>TRBV7-9|TRBD1|NA|TRBJ2-7
CASSPGQIFLYEQYF
TGTGCCAGCAGCCCGGGACAGATTTTCCTCTACGAGCAGTACTTC
>TRBV11-2|NA|NA|TRBJ2-3
CASSYTDTQYF
TGTGCCAGCAGCTACACAGATACGCAGTATTTT
>TRBV19|NA|NA|TRBJ1-3
CASSVLIGRSGNTIYF
TGTGCCAGTAGTGTATTGATTGGTCGCTCTGGAAACACCATATATTTT
>TRBV4-2|NA|NA|TRBJ1-4
CASSQDSGVGEKLFF
TGTGCCAGCAGCCAAGATTCCGGGGTCGGTGAAAAACTGTTTTTT
>TRBV29-1|NA|NA|TRBJ1-2
CSVEDPHYGYTF
TGCAGCGTTGAAGATCCCCACTATGGCTACACCTTC
>TRBV19|TRBD1|NA|TRBJ1-4
CASSRVGTVDEKLFF
TGTGCCAGTAGTCGAGTCGGGACAGTCGATGAAAAACTGTTTTTT
>TRBV3-1/TRBV3-2|NA|NA|TRBJ1-1
CASSLRDSWSGTEAFF
TGTGCCAGCAGCCTCCGGGACTCCTGGAGTGGGACTGAAGCTTTCTTT
>TRBV11-2|NA|NA|TRBJ1-1
CASSLVSSAMNTEAFF
TGTGCCAGCAGCTTAGTATCGTCTGCCATGAACACTGAAGCTTTCTTT
>TRBV9|NA|NA|TRBJ2-3
CASSQGGGRGDTQYF
TGTGCCAGCAGTCAAGGTGGCGGCAGAGGGGATACGCAGTATTTT
>TRBV19|NA|NA|TRBJ1-4
CASSIEPGATNEKLFF
TGTGCCAGTAGTATAGAACCAGGTGCAACTAATGAAAAACTGTTTTTT
>TRBV5-1|NA|once|TRBJ1-3
CASSTTGPSSGNTIYF
TGCGCCAGCAGCACTACGGGACCGAGCTCTGGAAACACCATATATTTT
>TRBV7-3|NA|NA|TRBJ2-1
CASSPAGHPNEQFF
TGTGCCAGCAGCCCAGCCGGGCACCCCAATGAGCAGTTCTTC
>TRBV2|NA|NA|TRBJ1-3
CASSEIGQIDSGNTIYF
TGTGCCAGCAGTGAAATTGGACAGATAGACTCTGGAAACACCATATATTTT
>TRBV6-2/TRBV6-3|NA|once|TRBJ1-2
CASSLGGPSPNYGYTF
TGTGCCAGCAGCCTCGGGGGACCCAGCCCTAACTATGGCTACACCTTC
>TRBV6-2/TRBV6-3|TRBD1|NA|TRBJ1-1
CASSYLRQGASTEAFF
TGTGCCAGCAGTTACCTTCGACAGGGTGCGAGCACTGAAGCTTTCTTT
>TRBV5-8|TRBD1|NA|TRBJ1-5
CASSGDRAYRPQHF
TGTGCCAGCAGCGGGGACAGGGCGTATCGGCCCCAGCATTTT
>TRBV7-8|TRBD1|NA|TRBJ1-4
CASSLTGAVIEKLFF
TGTGCCAGCAGCTTAACAGGGGCGGTTATTGAAAAACTGTTTTTT
>TRBV7-8|NA|NA|TRBJ1-1
CASSLERSEAFF
TGTGCCAGCAGCTTAGAGAGAAGTGAAGCTTTCTTT
>TRBV4-1|NA|NA|TRBJ1-2
CASSQGAGLGGYGYTF
TGCGCCAGCAGCCAAGGGGCAGGGCTCGGGGGCTATGGCTACACCTTC
>TRBV7-2|NA|NA|TRBJ1-2
CASSLVAGTDYGYTF
TGTGCCAGCAGCTTAGTGGCTGGCACGGACTATGGCTACACCTTC
>TRBV7-2|NA|NA|TRBJ1-5
CASSLNFRLQPQHF
TGTGCCAGCAGCTTAAATTTTCGGTTACAGCCCCAGCATTTT
>TRBV27|TRBD1|NA|TRBJ1-6
CASSSVTGTLSPLHF
TGTGCCAGCAGTTCCGTGACAGGGACCCTTTCACCCCTCCACTTT
>TRBV9|NA|NA|TRBJ1-1
CASSVVGAGMNTEAFF
TGTGCCAGCAGCGTAGTAGGGGCGGGTATGAACACTGAAGCTTTCTTT
>TRBV11-3|TRBD2|NA|TRBJ2-1
CASSPPASGRAHEQFF
TGTGCCAGCAGCCCCCCGGCTAGCGGGAGGGCCCATGAGCAGTTCTTC
>TRBV10-3|NA|NA|TRBJ1-2
CAIRDGRVLGYTF
TGTGCCATCAGGGACGGACGGGTCCTTGGCTACACCTTC
>TRBV6-5|NA|NA|TRBJ2-1
CASNRGSSYNEQFF
TGTGCCAGCAACCGGGGAAGCTCCTACAATGAGCAGTTCTTC
>TRBV28|NA|NA|TRBJ1-1
CASSYLGGEAFF
TGTGCCAGCAGTTATCTCGGGGGTGAAGCTTTCTTT
>TRBV28|NA|NA|TRBJ2-4
CASSLSAGLAKNIQYF
TGTGCCAGCAGTTTATCTGCAGGCCTAGCCAAAAACATTCAGTACTTC
>TRBV13|NA|NA|TRBJ2-7
CASSTTQGIYEQYF
TGTGCCAGCAGCACTACTCAGGGGATCTACGAGCAGTACTTC
>TRBV10-3|NA|NA|TRBJ1-2
CAIRATGATNYGYTF
TGTGCCATCAGAGCGACCGGGGCGACTAACTATGGCTACACCTTC
>TRBV28|TRBD2|NA|TRBJ2-5
CASSSPWASGRGETQYF
TGTGCCAGCAGTTCTCCCTGGGCGAGCGGGAGAGGGGAGACCCAGTACTTC